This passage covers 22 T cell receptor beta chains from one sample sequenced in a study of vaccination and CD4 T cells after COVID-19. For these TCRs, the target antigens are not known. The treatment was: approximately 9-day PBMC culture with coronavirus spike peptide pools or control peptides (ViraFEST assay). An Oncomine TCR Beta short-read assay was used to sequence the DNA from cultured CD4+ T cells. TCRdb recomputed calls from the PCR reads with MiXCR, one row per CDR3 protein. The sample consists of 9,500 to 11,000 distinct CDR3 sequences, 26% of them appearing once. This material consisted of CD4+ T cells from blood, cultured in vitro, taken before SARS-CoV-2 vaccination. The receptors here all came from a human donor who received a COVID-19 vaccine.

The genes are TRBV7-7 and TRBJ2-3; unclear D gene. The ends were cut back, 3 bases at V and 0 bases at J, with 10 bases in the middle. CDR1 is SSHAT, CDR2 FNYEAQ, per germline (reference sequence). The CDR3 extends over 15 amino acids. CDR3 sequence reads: CASSFGSESTDTQYF. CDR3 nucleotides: TGTGCCAGCAGCTTTGGCTCCGAGAGCACAGATACGCAGTATTTT.

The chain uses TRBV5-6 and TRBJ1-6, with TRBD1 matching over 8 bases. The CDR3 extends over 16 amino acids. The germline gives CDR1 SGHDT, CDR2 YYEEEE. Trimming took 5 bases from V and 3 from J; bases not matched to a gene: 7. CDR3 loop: CASRAKDRGYNSPLHF. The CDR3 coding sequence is TGTGCCAGCAGAGCCAAAGACAGGGGCTATAATTCACCCCTCCACTTT.

The CDR3 is CATRLGAEAFF. The CDR3 region has the DNA TGTGCCACCAGGCTAGGGGCTGAAGCTTTCTTT. V is TRBV24-1 and J is TRBJ1-1, with D perhaps TRBD1 (5 bases). The CDR3 is made up of 11 amino acids. Germline V CDR1 and CDR2: KGHDR, SFDVKD. V lost 7 bases, J lost 6 bases, and 8 bases lay in between.

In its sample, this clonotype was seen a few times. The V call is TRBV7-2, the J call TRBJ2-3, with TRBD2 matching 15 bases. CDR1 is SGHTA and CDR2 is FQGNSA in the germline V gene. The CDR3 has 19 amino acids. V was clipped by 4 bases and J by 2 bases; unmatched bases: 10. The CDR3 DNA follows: TGTGCCAGCAGCTCTCGGACTAGCGGGGGGGAACGGTACACAGATACGCAGTATTTT. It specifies CASSSRTSGGERYTDTQYF.

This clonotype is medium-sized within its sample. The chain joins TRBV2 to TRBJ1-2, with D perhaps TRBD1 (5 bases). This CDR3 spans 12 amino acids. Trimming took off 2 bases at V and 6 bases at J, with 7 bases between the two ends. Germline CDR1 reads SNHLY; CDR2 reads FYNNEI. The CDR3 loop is CASSERGNGYTF. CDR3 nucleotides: TGTGCCAGCAGTGAACGGGGGAATGGCTACACCTTC.

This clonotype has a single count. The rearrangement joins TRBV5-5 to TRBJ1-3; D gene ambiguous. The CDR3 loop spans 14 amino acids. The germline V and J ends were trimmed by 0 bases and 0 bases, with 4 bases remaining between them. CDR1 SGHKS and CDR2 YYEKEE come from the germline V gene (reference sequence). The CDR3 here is CASSLDISGNTIYF. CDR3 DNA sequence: TGTGCCAGCAGCTTGGACATCTCTGGAAACACCATATATTTT.

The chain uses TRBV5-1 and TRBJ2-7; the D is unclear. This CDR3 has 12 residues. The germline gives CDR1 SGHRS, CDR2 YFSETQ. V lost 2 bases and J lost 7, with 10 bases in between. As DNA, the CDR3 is TGCGCCAGCAGCTTAGGGCAAGGGGAGCAGTACTTC. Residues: CASSLGQGEQYF.

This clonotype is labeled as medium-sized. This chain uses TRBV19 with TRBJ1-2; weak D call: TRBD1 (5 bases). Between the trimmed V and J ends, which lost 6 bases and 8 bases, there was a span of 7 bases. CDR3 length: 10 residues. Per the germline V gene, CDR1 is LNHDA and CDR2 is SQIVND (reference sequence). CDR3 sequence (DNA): TGTGCCAGTAGCAGGGACGGCTACACCTTC. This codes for CASSRDGYTF.

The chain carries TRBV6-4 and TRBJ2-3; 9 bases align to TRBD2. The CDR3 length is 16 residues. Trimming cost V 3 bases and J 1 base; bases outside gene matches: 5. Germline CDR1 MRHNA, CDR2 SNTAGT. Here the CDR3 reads CASSDTGTSRTDTQYF. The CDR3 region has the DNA TGTGCCAGCAGTGATACCGGGACTAGCCGCACAGATACGCAGTATTTT.

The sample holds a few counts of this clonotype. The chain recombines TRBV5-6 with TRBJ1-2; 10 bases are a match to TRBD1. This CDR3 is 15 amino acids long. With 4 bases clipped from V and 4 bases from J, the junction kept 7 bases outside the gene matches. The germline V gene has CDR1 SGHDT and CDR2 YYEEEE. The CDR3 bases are TGTGCCAGCAGCGGGACAGGGGCGGTGAGCTATGGCTACACCTTC. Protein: CASSGTGAVSYGYTF. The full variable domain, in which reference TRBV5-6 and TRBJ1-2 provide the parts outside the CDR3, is DAGVTQSPTHLIKTRGQQVTLRCSPKSGHDTVSWYQQALGQGPQFIFQYYEEEERQRGNFPDRFSGHQFPNYSSELNVNALLLGDSALYLCASSGTGAVSYGYTFGSGTRLTVV.

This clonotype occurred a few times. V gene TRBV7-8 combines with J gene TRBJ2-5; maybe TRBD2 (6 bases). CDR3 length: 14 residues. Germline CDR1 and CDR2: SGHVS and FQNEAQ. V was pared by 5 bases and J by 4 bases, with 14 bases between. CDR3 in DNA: TGTGCCAGCAGCGCGACGGACGGGAGAGAGACCCAGTACTTC. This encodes CASSATDGRETQYF. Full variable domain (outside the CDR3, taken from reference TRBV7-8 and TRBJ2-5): GAGVSQSPRYKVAKRGQDVALRCDPISGHVSLFWYQQALGQGPEFLTYFQNEAQLDKSGLPSDRFFAERPEGSVSTLKIQRTQQEDSAVYLCASSATDGRETQYFGPGTRLLVL.

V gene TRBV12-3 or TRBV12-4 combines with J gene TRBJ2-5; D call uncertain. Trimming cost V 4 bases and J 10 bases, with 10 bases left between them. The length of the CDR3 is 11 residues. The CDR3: CASSSNVGQYF. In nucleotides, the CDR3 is TGTGCCAGCAGTTCAAACGTGGGCCAGTACTTC.

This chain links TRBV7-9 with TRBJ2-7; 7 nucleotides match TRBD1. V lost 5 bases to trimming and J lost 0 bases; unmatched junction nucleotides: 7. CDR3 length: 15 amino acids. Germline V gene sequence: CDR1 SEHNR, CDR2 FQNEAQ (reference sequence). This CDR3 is CASSDLQGRSYEQYF. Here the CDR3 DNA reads TGTGCCAGCAGCGACCTACAGGGGCGCTCCTACGAGCAGTACTTC.

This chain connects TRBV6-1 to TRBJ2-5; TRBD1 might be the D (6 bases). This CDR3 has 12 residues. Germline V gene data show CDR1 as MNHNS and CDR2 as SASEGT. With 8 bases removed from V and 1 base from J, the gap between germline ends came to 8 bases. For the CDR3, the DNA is TGTGCCAGCTCGGACAGCCAAGAGACCCAGTACTTC. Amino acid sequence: CASSDSQETQYF.

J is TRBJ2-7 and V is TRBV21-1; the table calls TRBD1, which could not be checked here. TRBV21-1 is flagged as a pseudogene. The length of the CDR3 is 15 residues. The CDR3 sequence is CASPKQGQGRYEQYF. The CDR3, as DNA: TGTGCCAGCCCGAAACAAGGACAGGGGCGCTACGAGCAGTACTTC.

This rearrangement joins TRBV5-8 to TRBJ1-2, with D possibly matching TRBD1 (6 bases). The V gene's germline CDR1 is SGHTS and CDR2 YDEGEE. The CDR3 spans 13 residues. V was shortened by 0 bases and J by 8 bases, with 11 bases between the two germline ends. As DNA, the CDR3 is TGTGCCAGCAGCTTGGCAGGGGTCGGGGGCTACACCTTC. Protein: CASSLAGVGGYTF.

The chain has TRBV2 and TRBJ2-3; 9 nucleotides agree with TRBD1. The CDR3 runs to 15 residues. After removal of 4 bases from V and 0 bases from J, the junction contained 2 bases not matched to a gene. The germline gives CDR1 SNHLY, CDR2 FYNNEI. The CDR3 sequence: CASSVGTGSTDTQYF. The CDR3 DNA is TGTGCCAGCAGTGTAGGGACAGGGAGCACAGATACGCAGTATTTT.

DNA of the CDR3: TGTGCCAGTAAAAGTTCGCGGGGGCCCTCCTACGAGCAGTACTTC. Protein product: CASKSSRGPSYEQYF. The rearrangement uses TRBV2 and TRBJ2-7; D may be TRBD2 (7 bases). The V gene's germline CDR1 is SNHLY and CDR2 FYNNEI. Deletions cut 9 bases from V and 0 bases from J, with 18 bases between. This CDR3 contains 15 residues.

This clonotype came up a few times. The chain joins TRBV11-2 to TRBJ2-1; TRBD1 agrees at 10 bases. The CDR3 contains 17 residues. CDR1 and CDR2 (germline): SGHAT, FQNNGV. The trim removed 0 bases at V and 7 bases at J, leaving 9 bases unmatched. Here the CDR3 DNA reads TGTGCCAGCAGCTTAGATCAGGAGACAGGGGGCTGGAATGAGCAGTTCTTC. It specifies CASSLDQETGGWNEQFF.

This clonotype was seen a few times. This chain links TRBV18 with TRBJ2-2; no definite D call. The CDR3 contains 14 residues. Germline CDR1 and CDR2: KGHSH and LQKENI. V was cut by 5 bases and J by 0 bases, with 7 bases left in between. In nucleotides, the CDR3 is TGTGCCAGCTCAATCACAGCGAACACCGGGGAGCTGTTTTTT. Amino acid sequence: CASSITANTGELFF.

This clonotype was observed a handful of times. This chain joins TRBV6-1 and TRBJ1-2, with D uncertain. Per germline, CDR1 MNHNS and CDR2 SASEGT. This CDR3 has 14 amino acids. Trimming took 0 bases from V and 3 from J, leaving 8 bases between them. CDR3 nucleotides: TGTGCCAGCAGTGAAGCTCAGGCTTACTATGGCTACACCTTC. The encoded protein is CASSEAQAYYGYTF.

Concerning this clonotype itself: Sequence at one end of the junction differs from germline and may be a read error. CDR3 in amino acids: CASSFDRVNTEASF. DNA of the CDR3: TGTGCCAGCAGCTTTGACAGAGTGAACACTGAAGCTTCCTTT. The chain employs TRBV11-3 and TRBJ1-1, with D maybe TRBD1 (5 bases). This CDR3 has 14 residues. Germline V lookup: CDR1 SGHNT, CDR2 YENEEA.